Listed below are T cell receptor beta chains from one sample, sequenced in a study of blood T cell repertoires in COVID-19. TCRdb's table, derived via immunoSEQ multiplex PCR, lists solely in-frame clones and lacks some. The data show about 24,000 clones, 80% to 90% seen once. The specimen sequenced was peripheral blood. The receptors were gathered from a human donor in a cohort sampled during active COVID-19. Each CDR3 is given with its conserved first and last residue. Each record gives: D gene, V gene, clone size, J gene, CDR3 protein, CDR3 DNA. A D gene is named only where the DNA matches it firmly. Expanded clones are given a class, and other clones once, few, many or no size at all.

.	TRBV18	once	TRBJ2-1	CASSPWQEDEQFF	TGTGCCAGCTCACCTTGGCAGGAGGATGAGCAGTTCTTC
TRBD1	TRBV5-1	.	TRBJ1-1	CASSLVGTGIFTEAFF	TGCGCCAGCAGCTTGGTGGGGACAGGGATTTTCACTGAAGCTTTCTTT
.	TRBV9	.	TRBJ2-5	CASSDNRVETQYF	TGTGCCAGCAGCGATAACAGGGTTGAGACCCAGTACTTC
TRBD2	TRBV5-4	.	TRBJ2-1	CASSPGTSGLSSYNEQFF	TGTGCCAGCAGCCCCGGGACTAGCGGTTTGAGCTCCTACAATGAGCAGTTCTTC
TRBD1	TRBV5-1	.	TRBJ2-2	CASSLASGTGSTGELFF	TGCGCCAGCAGCTTGGCTTCCGGGACAGGGAGCACCGGGGAGCTGTTTTTT
.	TRBV2	.	TRBJ1-1	CASSDWFRDTEAFF	TGTGCCAGCAGTGATTGGTTTCGGGACACTGAAGCTTTCTTT
TRBD1	TRBV27	.	TRBJ1-4	CASSGRVQGARNEKLFF	TGTGCCAGCAGTGGAAGGGTACAGGGGGCGCGGAATGAAAAACTGTTTTTT
TRBD1	TRBV30	.	TRBJ1-6	CACSGGQINSPLHF	TGTGCCTGTTCAGGGGGACAGATTAATTCACCCCTCCACTTT
TRBD1	TRBV27	once	TRBJ1-6	CASSRGQGRNSPLHF	TGTGCCAGCAGCCGTGGACAGGGTCGGAATTCACCCCTCCACTTT
.	TRBV7-2	.	TRBJ2-7	CASSLTLYEQYF	TGTGCCAGCAGCTTGACACTCTACGAGCAGTACTTC
.	TRBV7-9	.	TRBJ2-3	CASGVSSGFDTQYF	TGTGCCAGTGGGGTAAGCTCGGGATTCGATACGCAGTATTTT
TRBD1	TRBV11-1	.	TRBJ1-4	CASSYGTVEKLFF	TGTGCCAGCAGCTATGGGACAGTAGAAAAACTGTTTTTT
TRBD1	TRBV3-1/TRBV3-2	.	TRBJ1-1	CASSQGTGSEAFF	TGTGCCAGCAGCCAAGGGACAGGGTCTGAAGCTTTCTTT
.	TRBV6-5	.	TRBJ1-5	CASTAGNQPQHF	TGTGCCAGCACGGCGGGCAATCAGCCCCAGCATTTT
TRBD1	TRBV4-2	.	TRBJ2-7	CASSQDPLTGYEQYF	TGTGCCAGCAGCCAAGACCCCTTGACAGGGTACGAGCAGTACTTC
TRBD1	TRBV19	.	TRBJ2-7	CASSLTGTSYEQYF	TGTGCCAGTAGTTTGACAGGGACCTCCTACGAGCAGTACTTC
.	TRBV3-1/TRBV3-2	.	TRBJ1-3	CASSLQSGNTIYF	TGTGCCAGCAGCCTCCAGTCTGGAAACACCATATATTTT
TRBD2	TRBV24-1	once	TRBJ2-1	CATGPGLAGGSSYNEQFF	TGTGCCACCGGACCGGGACTAGCGGGAGGGAGCTCCTACAATGAGCAGTTCTTC
.	TRBV13	.	TRBJ2-7	CASSLGGALHEQYF	TGTGCCAGCAGCTTAGGGGGGGCGCTCCACGAGCAGTACTTC
TRBD1	TRBV19	.	TRBJ1-6	CASTQTGINSPLHF	TGTGCCAGTACACAGACAGGGATTAATTCACCCCTCCACTTT
.	TRBV6-5	once	TRBJ1-5	CASSLDSFNQPQHF	TGTGCCAGCAGTCTGGACAGCTTCAATCAGCCCCAGCATTTT
.	TRBV19	.	TRBJ1-5	CASQTYGGGGQPQHF	TGTGCCAGTCAAACTTATGGCGGGGGTGGTCAGCCCCAGCATTTT
.	TRBV7-3	.	TRBJ2-7	CASSLTPQGGVYEQYF	TGTGCCAGCAGCTTAACCCCCCAGGGCGGGGTGTACGAGCAGTACTTC
.	TRBV7-9	once	TRBJ1-2	CASSVGEGGYTF	TGTGCCAGCTCCGTGGGGGAGGGTGGCTACACCTTC
TRBD1	TRBV9	.	TRBJ2-1	CASSVTGESSYNEQFF	TGTGCCAGCAGCGTGACAGGGGAGAGCTCCTACAATGAGCAGTTCTTC
TRBD1	TRBV7-2	.	TRBJ2-1	CASSLRQGSYNEQFF	TGTGCCAGCAGCTTACGACAGGGCTCCTACAATGAGCAGTTCTTC
.	TRBV6-6	.	TRBJ2-5	CASRPTGYQETQYF	TGTGCCAGCAGACCGACTGGGTACCAAGAGACCCAGTACTTC
TRBD1	TRBV5-1	.	TRBJ2-2	CASTLQGANTGELFF	TGCGCCAGCACTCTACAGGGGGCCAACACCGGGGAGCTGTTTTTT
TRBD2	TRBV24-1	large	TRBJ2-1	CATSVGGNVYNEQFF	TGTGCCACCAGTGTGGGGGGGAATGTCTACAATGAGCAGTTCTTC
.	TRBV5-4	.	TRBJ1-2	CASSFERSYGYTF	TGTGCCAGCAGCTTTGAGCGGAGCTATGGCTACACCTTC
TRBD2	TRBV6-2/TRBV6-3	.	TRBJ2-3	CASSYSGLAGELGTDTQYF	TGTGCCAGCAGTTACTCGGGACTAGCGGGAGAGTTGGGCACAGATACGCAGTATTTT
TRBD2	TRBV7-2	.	TRBJ2-1	CASSPTLREGPYNEQFF	TGTGCCAGCAGCCCCACCCTGCGGGAGGGCCCTTACAATGAGCAGTTCTTC
.	TRBV29-1	.	TRBJ2-1	CSVVVQGLTYNEQFF	TGCAGCGTGGTCGTTCAGGGACTCACCTACAATGAGCAGTTCTTC
.	TRBV15	.	TRBJ1-1	CATSIDGQNEAFF	TGTGCCACCAGCATTGATGGACAGAATGAAGCTTTCTTT
TRBD2	TRBV5-4	.	TRBJ2-5	CASSPGTSGRRETQYF	TGTGCCAGCAGCCCCGGGACTAGCGGGAGAAGGGAGACCCAGTACTTC
.	TRBV6-2/TRBV6-3	.	TRBJ2-3	CASSYDPSVPDTQYF	TGTGCCAGCAGTTATGACCCAAGCGTCCCAGATACGCAGTATTTT
TRBD1	TRBV28	once	TRBJ2-2	CASLRSQGANTGELFF	TGTGCCAGCTTAAGGTCGCAGGGGGCGAACACCGGGGAGCTGTTTTTT
TRBD1	TRBV18	few	TRBJ1-1	CASSPNRGETEAFF	TGTGCCAGCTCACCGAACAGGGGGGAGACTGAAGCTTTCTTT
TRBD1	TRBV19	.	TRBJ1-2	CASGLGTANYGYTF	TGTGCCAGTGGTCTCGGGACAGCTAACTATGGCTACACCTTC
.	TRBV5-5	.	TRBJ2-7	CASSHSGGEQYF	TGTGCCAGCAGCCATAGCGGCGGCGAGCAGTACTTC